Described below is a single T cell receptor (beta chain) sequence and its context. The data were taken from a study of cytomegalovirus exposure and HLA in healthy donors. In the PCR, 60 Vbeta and 13 Jbeta primers were used. Profiling relied on immunoSEQ multiplex PCR, and the TCRdb table lists in-frame clones only, not all of them. The sample contains 75,000 to 95,000 clones, 55% to 75% of which appear only once. The CDR3 has 14 residues. CDR1 is WSHSY and CDR2 is SAAADI in the germline V gene. V shed 7 bases and J shed 1 base, with 14 bases lying between them. The chain employs TRBV10-2 and TRBJ2-7; D is unclear. The sequenced sample consisted of PBMCs. This receptor was obtained from a man aged 50 to 59 in good health and CMV-seronegative. CDR3 DNA: TGCGCCAGCATGAACCAGGCACATTCCTACGAGCAGTACTTC. Amino acids: CASMNQAHSYEQYF.